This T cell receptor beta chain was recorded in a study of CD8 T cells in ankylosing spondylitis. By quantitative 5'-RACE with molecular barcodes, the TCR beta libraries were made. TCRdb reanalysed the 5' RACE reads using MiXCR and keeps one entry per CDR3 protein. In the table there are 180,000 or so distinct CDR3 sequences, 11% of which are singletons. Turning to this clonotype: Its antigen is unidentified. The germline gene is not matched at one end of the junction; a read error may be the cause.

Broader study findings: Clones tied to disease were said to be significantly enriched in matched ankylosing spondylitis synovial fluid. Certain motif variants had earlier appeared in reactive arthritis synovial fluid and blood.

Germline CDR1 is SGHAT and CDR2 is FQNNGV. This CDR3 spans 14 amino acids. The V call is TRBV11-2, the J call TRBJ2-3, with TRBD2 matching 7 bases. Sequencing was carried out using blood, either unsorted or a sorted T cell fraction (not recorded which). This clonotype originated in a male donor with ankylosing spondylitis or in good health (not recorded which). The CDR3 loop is CTSSLVGGIDTQYF. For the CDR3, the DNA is TGTACCAGCAGCTTAGTCGGGGGGATAGATACGCAGTATTTT.